The 5 T cell receptor beta chains in this list originate from one sample, sequenced in a study of shared clonotypes between healthy human individuals. Only in-frame clones appear in the TCRdb table, and some are missing; sequencing was by immunoSEQ multiplex PCR. The profile covers roughly 2,300,000 clones, with 85% to 95% appearing a single time and around 0.35% taken by the ten largest. The sample consisted of naive CD4+ T cells from PBMCs. Documented subset: CD45RA+ positively selected. These receptors were collected from a man aged 18 to 30 in good health. Some clones in this sample may be carry-over from other donors' samples.

This chain joins TRBV10-3 and TRBJ2-2; maybe TRBD1 (6 bases). Germline V gene sequence: CDR1 ENHRY, CDR2 SYGVKD. V was cut by 5 bases and J by 5 bases, with 6 bases left in between. The CDR3 has 12 amino acids. This CDR3 reads CAISQGTGELFF. Written as DNA, the CDR3 is TGTGCCATCAGTCAGGGGACCGGGGAGCTGTTTTTT.

This clone has only one observation. The chain is built from TRBV7-7 and TRBJ2-5, with D possibly matching TRBD2 (6 bases). The V gene lost 2 bases and the J gene lost 5 bases, with 15 bases spanning the gap. Germline CDR1 reads SSHAT; CDR2 reads FNYEAQ (reference sequence). The CDR3 spans 15 residues. The CDR3 reads CASSLNGGFKETQYF. In nucleotides, the CDR3 is TGTGCCAGCAGCTTAAACGGGGGTTTTAAGGAGACCCAGTACTTC.

The chain recombines TRBV5-4 with TRBJ2-3; tentative D call: TRBD2 (6 bases). The CDR3 loop spans 16 amino acids. The germline V gene encodes CDR1 SGHNT and CDR2 YYREEE (reference sequence). V was clipped by 2 bases and J by 0 bases, with 13 bases between them. CDR3 sequence: CASSLFVGSSTDTQYF. The CDR3 coding sequence is TGTGCCAGCAGCTTATTTGTCGGGAGTAGCACAGATACGCAGTATTTT.

This clone was observed once. The CDR3 nucleotides read TGCGCCAGCAGCCATGACCCTCGGGGCACTGAAGCTTTCTTT. As protein: CASSHDPRGTEAFF. The chain combines TRBV4-1 with TRBJ1-1; D call uncertain. The CDR3 covers 14 residues. V was cut by 3 bases and J by 4 bases, with 12 bases left in between. CDR1 MGHRA and CDR2 YSYEKL come from the germline V gene.

The rearrangement uses TRBV4-2 and TRBJ2-5; TRBD2 aligns across 11 bases. CDR3 length: 15 amino acids. Germline trimming cut 5 bases from V and 4 bases from J; bases unmatched to any gene: 6. Germline CDR1 LGHNA, CDR2 YNFKEQ. CDR3: CASSSGTSGPETQYF. CDR3 nucleotide sequence: TGTGCCAGCAGCAGCGGGACTAGCGGTCCAGAGACCCAGTACTTC.